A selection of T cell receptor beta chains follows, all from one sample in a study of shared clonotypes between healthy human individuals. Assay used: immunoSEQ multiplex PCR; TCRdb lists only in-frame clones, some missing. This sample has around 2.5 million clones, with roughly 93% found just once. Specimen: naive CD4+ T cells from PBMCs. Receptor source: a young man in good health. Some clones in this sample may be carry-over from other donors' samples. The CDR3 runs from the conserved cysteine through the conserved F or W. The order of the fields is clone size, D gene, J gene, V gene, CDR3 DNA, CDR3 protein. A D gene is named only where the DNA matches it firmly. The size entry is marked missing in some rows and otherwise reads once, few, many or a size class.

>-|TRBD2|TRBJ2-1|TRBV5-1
TGCGCCAGCAGCTTGGACGCGGCGGGACTAACCCACAATGAGCAGTTCTTC
CASSLDAAGLTHNEQFF
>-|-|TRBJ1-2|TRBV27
TGTGCCAGCAGTTTCACAGGGAACTATGGCTACACCTTC
CASSFTGNYGYTF
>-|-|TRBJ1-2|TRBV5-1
TGCGCCAGCAGCCCGGTTGGGGGTAACTATGGCTACACCTTC
CASSPVGGNYGYTF
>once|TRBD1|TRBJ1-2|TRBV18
TGTGCCAGCTCACGGGACTCTACCGCAGGGGGCGCCTATGGCTACACCTTC
CASSRDSTAGGAYGYTF
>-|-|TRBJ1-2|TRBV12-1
TGTGCCAGCAGCCCCGGGACAGGGGGCAACTATGGCTACACCTTC
CASSPGTGGNYGYTF
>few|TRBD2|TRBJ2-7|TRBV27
TGTGCCAGCCCTTTAGGAGGACTAGCGGGAGCCGATAACTACGAGCAGTACTTC
CASPLGGLAGADNYEQYF
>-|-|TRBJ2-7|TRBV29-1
TGCAGCGTTGACTCCGGGACCTACGAGCAGTACTTC
CSVDSGTYEQYF
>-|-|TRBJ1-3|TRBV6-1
TGTGCCAGCACCTCCCCGGGGGAAGCTGGAAACACCATATATTTT
CASTSPGEAGNTIYF
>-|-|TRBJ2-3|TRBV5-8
TGTGCCAGCAGCTTGGTAGGGGTATATCGCACAGATACGCAGTATTTT
CASSLVGVYRTDTQYF
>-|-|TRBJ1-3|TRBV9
TGTGCCAGCAGCCCCAGGCCTGGAAACACCATATATTTT
CASSPRPGNTIYF
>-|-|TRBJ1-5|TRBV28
TGTGCCAGCAGTTTAAGGTTAGGGGGCAATCAGCCCCAGCATTTT
CASSLRLGGNQPQHF
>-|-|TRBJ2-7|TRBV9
TGTGCCAGCAGCGAACGGGGATTAAGAGACGAGCAGTACTTC
CASSERGLRDEQYF
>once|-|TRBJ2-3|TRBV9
TGTGCCAGCAGCGTCCGCAGCGCGACAGATACGCAGTATTTT
CASSVRSATDTQYF
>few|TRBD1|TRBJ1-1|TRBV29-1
TGCAGCGTTGTCGGCAGGGGGCGCGCGGACACTGAAGCTTTCTTT
CSVVGRGRADTEAFF
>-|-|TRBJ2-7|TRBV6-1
TGTGCCAGCAGAGGGGACGTGACCTACGAGCAGTACTTC
CASRGDVTYEQYF